The source of this TCR beta chain is a study of early stage breast cancer tumors. Study results and limitations: Tumors had 2 to 3-fold higher T cell density and higher clonality than adjacent normal breast tissue. Chain pairing and CD4, CD8 or FOXP3 expression were not captured. Tumor and normal breast were distinguished via blood comparison in 14 of 16 patients.

A word on this clone: The antigen is unknown.

Germline V gene sequence: CDR1 SGHVS, CDR2 FQNEAQ. This CDR3 has 14 residues. V lost 2 bases and J 3 bases, leaving 8 bases between the germline ends. Each sample had two DNA replicates, approximately 0.52 ug blood or about 1.5 ug tissue. Data came from immunoSEQ multiplex PCR; TCRdb stores just in-frame clones and leaves some out. The repertoire holds fewer than 90,000 clones, with roughly 80% as singletons. Sequenced: blood. The source is a person aged 55 to 69 with breast cancer. The V and J genes are TRBV7-8 and TRBJ1-5, with unresolved D. The CDR3 here is CASSLSRVNQPQHF. As DNA, the CDR3 is TGTGCCAGCAGCTTAAGCCGAGTCAATCAGCCCCAGCATTTT.